This TCR beta chain was recovered during a study of CD8 T cells in Susac syndrome. The authors reverse transcribed 0.5 to 1 ug RNA with random hexamers. Amplification of TCR beta CDR3 spanned 54 Vbeta and 13 Jbeta via immunoSEQ multiplex PCR. MiXCR, run by TCRdb on the immunoSEQ multiplex PCR reads, gives a single entry per CDR3 protein. The table records fewer than 350,000 distinct CDR3 sequences, 92% of them present only once. TCR beta was sequenced from blood CD8+ and CD4+ T cells. The CD8+ and CD4+ T cells were negatively isolated, with the TEMRA cells enriched by FACS. What was sequenced was CD4+ T cells from PBMCs. The receptor's source is a human donor with multiple sclerosis.

CDR3 in amino acids: CASSIGSRLYEQYF. The CDR3 DNA is TGTGCCAGCAGCATAGGGTCTAGACTCTACGAGCAGTACTTC. The rearrangement joins TRBV27 to TRBJ2-7; D gene uncertain. This CDR3 comprises 14 residues. CDR1 and CDR2 from the germline V gene are MNHEY and SMNVEV (reference sequence). Trimming took off 6 bases at V and 3 bases at J, with 15 bases between the two ends.